These 23 T cell receptor beta chains were sequenced from one sample in a study of cytomegalovirus exposure and HLA in healthy donors. Clones were read by immunoSEQ multiplex PCR, and TCRdb kept only the in-frame ones, dropping some. The sample has 300,000 to 400,000 clones, more than 80% seen once. The sequenced sample was PBMCs. Receptor source: a woman under 30 in good health and CMV-seronegative.

The CDR3 loop is CASSLNGALGYEQYF. The CDR3 DNA is TGTGCCAGCAGTTTAAACGGAGCGTTGGGCTACGAGCAGTACTTC. The chain recombines TRBV27 with TRBJ2-7; D gene uncertain. V lost 2 bases and J lost 3, with 14 bases in between. This CDR3 spans 15 amino acids. Germline V CDR1 and CDR2: MNHEY, SMNVEV (reference sequence).

The genes are TRBV6-6 and TRBJ2-1; D ambiguous. The CDR3 covers 12 residues. V gave up 2 bases and J gave up 5 bases, with 4 bases separating them. Germline V gene lookup returns CDR1 MNHNY and CDR2 SVGAGI (reference sequence). CDR3 DNA: TGTGCCAGCAGTTACGTAGACAATGAGCAGTTCTTC. Translated: CASSYVDNEQFF.

This rearrangement joins TRBV9 to TRBJ2-1; 7 bases agree with TRBD1. V gave up 3 bases and J gave up 3 bases; unmatched junction bases: 9. Germline V gene lookup returns CDR1 SGDLS and CDR2 YYNGEE. The CDR3 spans 16 residues. The CDR3 sequence is CASSASMGQIYNEQFF. The CDR3 DNA sequence: TGTGCCAGCAGCGCCTCGATGGGACAGATCTACAATGAGCAGTTCTTC. The variable domain in full, completed from reference TRBV9 and TRBJ2-1, reads DSGVTQTPKHLITATGQRVTLRCSPRSGDLSVYWYQQSLDQGLQFLIQYYNGEERAKGNILERFSAQQFPDLHSELNLSSLELGDSALYFCASSASMGQIYNEQFFGPGTRLTVL.

J is TRBJ2-3 and V is TRBV28; TRBD2 matches at 10 bases. V dropped 7 bases and J dropped 1; count of bases not matched to a gene: 14. From germline, CDR1 is MDHEN and CDR2 SYDVKM. CDR3 length: 18 residues. The CDR3 is CASTNPRTSGSRTDTQYF. In DNA, the CDR3 is TGTGCCAGCACAAACCCGAGGACTAGCGGAAGCCGCACAGATACGCAGTATTTT. The complete variable domain, with remaining parts taken from reference TRBV28 and TRBJ2-3, reads DVKVTQSSRYLVKRTGEKVFLECVQDMDHENMFWYRQDPGLGLRLIYFSYDVKMKEKGDIPEGYSVSREKKERFSLILESASTNQTSMYLCASTNPRTSGSRTDTQYFGPGTRLTVL.

The chain joins TRBV6-1 to TRBJ2-2, with 11 nucleotides matching TRBD2. The trim removed 10 bases at V and 7 bases at J, leaving 11 bases unmatched. CDR3 length: 15 residues. CDR1 and CDR2 (germline): MNHNS, SASEGT. This CDR3 reads CATMPPLAGGGELFF. The DNA of the CDR3 is TGTGCCACTATGCCACCCCTAGCGGGAGGCGGGGAGCTGTTTTTT.

The chain joins TRBV5-1 to TRBJ2-7, with 9 bases aligning to TRBD2. The V gene end was trimmed by 0 bases and the J gene end by 3 bases; junction bases not matched to a gene: 7. CDR1 is SGHRS, CDR2 YFSETQ, per germline. The CDR3 loop spans 16 amino acids. The DNA of the CDR3 is TGCGCCAGCAGCTTGGAGACTAGCGGAGTCTTCTACGAGCAGTACTTC. Protein: CASSLETSGVFYEQYF.

The chain joins TRBV5-1 to TRBJ2-7; 12 nucleotides align to TRBD2. J gave up 2 bases and V 4 bases, and 7 bases lay outside the gene matches. Germline CDR1 SGHRS, CDR2 YFSETQ. The CDR3 loop spans 16 amino acids. CDR3 loop: CASSAPTSGGTYEQYF. Here the CDR3 DNA reads TGCGCCAGCAGCGCCCCGACTAGCGGGGGAACCTACGAGCAGTACTTC.

This rearrangement joins TRBV27 to TRBJ2-1, with 14 bases matching TRBD2. Germline V gene sequence: CDR1 MNHEY, CDR2 SMNVEV (reference sequence). V trimming: 7 bases; J trimming: 8 bases; junction bases outside the gene matches: 13. This CDR3 has 17 residues. CDR3 sequence reads: CASISRGTSGSQDEQFF. The CDR3 nucleotides read TGTGCCAGCATCTCGCGCGGGACTAGCGGGAGTCAGGATGAGCAGTTCTTC.

The chain employs TRBV28 and TRBJ1-3; D gene uncertain. CDR1 MDHEN and CDR2 SYDVKM come from the germline V gene. CDR3 length: 13 residues. V shed 6 bases and J shed 1 base, with 7 bases lying between them. The CDR3 DNA reads as TGTGCCAGCAGCGACACTTCTGGAAACACCATATATTTT. Its protein is CASSDTSGNTIYF. The full variable domain, completed using reference TRBV28 and TRBJ1-3, is DVKVTQSSRYLVKRTGEKVFLECVQDMDHENMFWYRQDPGLGLRLIYFSYDVKMKEKGDIPEGYSVSREKKERFSLILESASTNQTSMYLCASSDTSGNTIYFGEGSWLTVV.

The rearrangement joins TRBV4-1 to TRBJ1-1; possibly TRBD1 for D (5 bases). Per germline, CDR1 MGHRA and CDR2 YSYEKL. Trimming left V 1 base short and J 4 bases short, with 13 bases between. The CDR3 runs 15 residues. CDR3 sequence: CASSQGLGGGTEAFF. CDR3 sequence (DNA): TGCGCCAGCAGCCAAGGCCTGGGGGGGGGCACTGAAGCTTTCTTT.

This chain's CDR3 is CASSEYGQADTQYF. CDR3 DNA sequence: TGTGCCAGCAGTGAATATGGACAAGCAGATACGCAGTATTTT. V and J are TRBV6-4 and TRBJ2-3, with a tentative D call TRBD1 (5 bases). V lost 3 bases to trimming and J lost 4 bases, with 11 bases between them. The germline V gene has CDR1 MRHNA and CDR2 SNTAGT. The CDR3 runs 14 residues.

J is TRBJ1-2 and V is TRBV6-1; unclear D gene. The CDR3 spans 14 residues. The V and J ends lost 4 bases and 2 bases respectively, with 11 bases between them. Germline CDR1 MNHNS, CDR2 SASEGT. CDR3 in amino acids: CASSGSGSNYGYTF. The CDR3 nucleotides are TGTGCCAGCAGTGGATCGGGGAGCAACTATGGCTACACCTTC.

The chain is built from TRBV9 and TRBJ2-7; 7 bases line up with TRBD1. The CDR3 runs 15 residues. Germline trimming cut 4 bases from V and 5 bases from J; bases unmatched to any gene: 12. Germline V gene lookup returns CDR1 SGDLS and CDR2 YYNGEE. The CDR3 sequence: CASSPRTGTADEQYF. In DNA form, the CDR3 reads TGTGCCAGCAGCCCCCGCACCGGGACAGCGGACGAGCAGTACTTC.

V is TRBV5-1 and J is TRBJ1-1, with D perhaps matching TRBD1 (6 bases). Germline CDR1 reads SGHRS; CDR2 reads YFSETQ. This CDR3 has 13 residues. Trimming shortened V by 9 bases and J by 8 bases, and 20 bases separated the two germline ends. As DNA, the CDR3 is TGCGCCACCAGGACAGAAGAGTTATCCGAAGCTTTCTTT. This sequence encodes CATRTEELSEAFF.

V usage is TRBV6-5 and J usage is TRBJ2-7, with 7 bases aligning to TRBD1. Germline CDR1 is MNHEY and CDR2 is SVGAGI. With V trimmed by 2 bases and J by 2 bases, 3 bases remained unmatched. The CDR3 covers 14 residues. This CDR3 reads CASSYGTEAYEQYF. The CDR3 coding sequence is TGTGCCAGCAGTTACGGGACAGAGGCCTACGAGCAGTACTTC.

This chain links TRBV11-1 with TRBJ2-7; a weak D match, TRBD2 (6 bases). V lost 1 base, J lost 3 bases, and 13 bases lay in between. This CDR3 is built from 15 residues. The germline CDR1 and CDR2 sequences are SGHAT and FQDESV (reference sequence). CDR3 sequence: CASSLVAGNRYEQYF. The CDR3 DNA follows: TGTGCCAGCAGCTTAGTCGCGGGGAACCGCTACGAGCAGTACTTC.

The chain couples TRBV7-8 to TRBJ2-1; TRBD2 is a possible D gene (5 bases). The CDR3 contains 14 residues. V was pared by 0 bases and J by 7 bases, with 10 bases between. CDR1 and CDR2 from the germline V gene are SGHVS and FQNEAQ. The CDR3: CASSLASAQNEQFF. The CDR3 nucleotides read TGTGCCAGCAGCTTAGCTAGCGCCCAAAATGAGCAGTTCTTC.

J is TRBJ2-7 and V is TRBV2; 7 nucleotides match TRBD1. The J segment lost 4 bases and the V segment lost 1 base, leaving 1 base of the junction unmatched. The CDR3 runs to 13 residues. Germline-derived CDR1 and CDR2 are SNHLY and FYNNEI. The CDR3 loop reads CASSEDRGYEQYF. CDR3 sequence (DNA): TGTGCCAGCAGTGAAGACAGGGGATACGAGCAGTACTTC.

The chain carries TRBV9 and TRBJ1-2; maybe TRBD1 (5 bases). CDR3 length: 11 amino acids. Trimming took off 5 bases at V and 6 bases at J, with 8 bases between the two ends. Germline V gene lookup returns CDR1 SGDLS and CDR2 YYNGEE. The CDR3 coding sequence is TGTGCCAGCAGTTTCAGGGATGGCTACACCTTC. This translates into CASSFRDGYTF.

The J gene is TRBJ2-7, the V gene TRBV4-2; 9 bases match TRBD2. CDR3 length equals 16 residues. V lost 0 bases, J lost 5 bases, and 8 bases stayed unmatched. Germline CDR1 is LGHNA and CDR2 is YNFKEQ. DNA of the CDR3: TGTGCCAGCAGCCAAGATGGCGCTAGCGGGAACCACGAGCAGTACTTC. Its protein product is CASSQDGASGNHEQYF.

This clone was seen a single time. The chain recombines TRBV7-6 with TRBJ2-7, with D unresolved. The CDR3 totals 13 residues. CDR1 is SGHVS, CDR2 FNYEAQ, per germline. The germline V and J ends were trimmed by 3 bases and 2 bases, with 8 bases remaining between them. CDR3 nucleotide sequence: TGTGCCAGCAGCTTGGCGGTCACCTACGAGCAGTACTTC. Protein sequence: CASSLAVTYEQYF.

The V and J genes are TRBV19 and TRBJ1-1; D remains ambiguous. The V end lost 6 bases, the J end lost 7 bases, and 12 bases lay between the germline ends. Germline CDR1 is LNHDA and CDR2 is SQIVND (reference sequence). The CDR3 loop spans 12 amino acids. The CDR3 sequence is CASRRVWGEAFF. In DNA, the CDR3 is TGTGCCAGTAGGAGGGTCTGGGGTGAAGCTTTCTTT.

CDR3 coding DNA: TGCGCCAGCAGCTTGTCAGGACAGAACACCGGGGAGCTGTTTTTT. Its protein is CASSLSGQNTGELFF. The genes are TRBV5-1 and TRBJ2-2; a weak D match, TRBD1 (5 bases). V lost 1 base and J lost 1, with 8 bases in between. This CDR3 region has 15 residues. Per the germline V gene, CDR1 is SGHRS and CDR2 is YFSETQ.